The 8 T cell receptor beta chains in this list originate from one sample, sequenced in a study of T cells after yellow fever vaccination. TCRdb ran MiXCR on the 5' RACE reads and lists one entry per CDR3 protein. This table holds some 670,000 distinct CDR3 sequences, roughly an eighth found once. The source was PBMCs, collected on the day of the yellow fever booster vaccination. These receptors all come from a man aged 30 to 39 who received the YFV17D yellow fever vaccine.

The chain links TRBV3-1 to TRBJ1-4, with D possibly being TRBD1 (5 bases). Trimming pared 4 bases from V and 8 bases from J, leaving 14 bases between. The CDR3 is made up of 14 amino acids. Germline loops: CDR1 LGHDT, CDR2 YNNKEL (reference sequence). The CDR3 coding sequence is TGTGCCAGCAGCCTAGGAGGGGCACGGGAAAAACTGTTTTTT. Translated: CASSLGGAREKLFF.

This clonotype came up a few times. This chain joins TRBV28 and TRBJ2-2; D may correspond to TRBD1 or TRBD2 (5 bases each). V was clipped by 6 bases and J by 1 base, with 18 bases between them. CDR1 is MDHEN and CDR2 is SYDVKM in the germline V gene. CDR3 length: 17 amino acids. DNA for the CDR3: TGTGCCAGCAGGCGTTACCCGGGGCGAGTGAACACCGGGGAGCTGTTTTTT. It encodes CASRRYPGRVNTGELFF.

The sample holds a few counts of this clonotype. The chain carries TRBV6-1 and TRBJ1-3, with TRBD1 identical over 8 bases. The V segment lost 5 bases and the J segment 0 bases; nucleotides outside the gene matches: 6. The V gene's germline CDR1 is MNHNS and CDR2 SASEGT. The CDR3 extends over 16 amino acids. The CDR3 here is CASSLGQGHSGNTIYF. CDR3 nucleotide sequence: TGTGCCAGCAGTCTAGGACAGGGACACTCTGGAAACACCATATATTTT.

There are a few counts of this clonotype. CDR3 in DNA: TGTGCCAGCAGCCGGTCCCGGGCAGGGCTGGAGACCCAGTACTTC. This gives the protein CASSRSRAGLETQYF. The gene calls are TRBV14 and TRBJ2-5; D perhaps matches TRBD1 (5 bases). Trimming pared 4 bases from V and 5 bases from J, leaving 17 bases between. The CDR3 runs 15 residues. Germline V CDR1 and CDR2: SGHDN, FVKESK.

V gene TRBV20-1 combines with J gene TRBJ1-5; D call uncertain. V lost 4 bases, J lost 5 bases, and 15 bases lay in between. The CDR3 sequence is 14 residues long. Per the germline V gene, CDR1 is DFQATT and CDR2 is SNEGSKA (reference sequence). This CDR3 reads CSATSSLPYQPQHF. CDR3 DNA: TGCAGTGCTACAAGCAGCCTTCCGTATCAGCCCCAGCATTTT.

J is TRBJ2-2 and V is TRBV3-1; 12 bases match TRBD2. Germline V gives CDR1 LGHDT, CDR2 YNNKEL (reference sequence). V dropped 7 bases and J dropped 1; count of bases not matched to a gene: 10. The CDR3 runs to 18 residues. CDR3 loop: CASTKTGTSGLNTGELFF. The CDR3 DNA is TGTGCCAGCACCAAAACCGGGACTAGCGGGTTGAACACCGGGGAGCTGTTTTTT.

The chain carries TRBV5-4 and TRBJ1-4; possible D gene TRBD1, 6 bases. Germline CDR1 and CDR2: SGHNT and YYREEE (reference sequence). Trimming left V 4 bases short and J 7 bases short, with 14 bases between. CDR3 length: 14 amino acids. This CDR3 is CASSPDRRTEKLFF. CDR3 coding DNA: TGTGCCAGCAGCCCCGACAGGAGGACTGAAAAACTGTTTTTT.

This chain's CDR3 is CASSLTPSALYNEQFF. In DNA, the CDR3 is TGCGCCAGCAGCTTGACGCCCAGTGCCCTTTACAATGAGCAGTTCTTC. The chain joins TRBV5-1 to TRBJ2-1, with D unclear. The V gene's germline CDR1 is SGHRS and CDR2 YFSETQ. V lost 1 base to trimming and J lost 4 bases, with 15 bases between them. This CDR3 has 16 residues.